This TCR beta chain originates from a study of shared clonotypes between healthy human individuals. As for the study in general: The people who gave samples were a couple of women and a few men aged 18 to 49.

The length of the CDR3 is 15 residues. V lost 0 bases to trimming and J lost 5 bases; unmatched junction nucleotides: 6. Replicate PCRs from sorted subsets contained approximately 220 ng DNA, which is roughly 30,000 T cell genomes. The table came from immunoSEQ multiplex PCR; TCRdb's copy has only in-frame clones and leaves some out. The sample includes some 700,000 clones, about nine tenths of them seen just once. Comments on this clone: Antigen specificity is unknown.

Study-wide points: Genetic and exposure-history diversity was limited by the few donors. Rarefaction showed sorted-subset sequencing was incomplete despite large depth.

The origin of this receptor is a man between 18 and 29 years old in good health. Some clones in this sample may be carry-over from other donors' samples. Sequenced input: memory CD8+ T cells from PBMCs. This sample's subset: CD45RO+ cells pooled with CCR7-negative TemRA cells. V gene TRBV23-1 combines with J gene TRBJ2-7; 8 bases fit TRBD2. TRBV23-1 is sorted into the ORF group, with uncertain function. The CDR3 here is CASSQSGTSLDEQYF. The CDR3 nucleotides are TGCGCCAGCAGTCAATCAGGGACTAGTCTTGACGAGCAGTACTTC.